The 25 T cell receptor beta chains presented below share a single source sample, sequenced in a study of OX40 agonist ivuxolimab in advanced cancers. Profiling relied on immunoSEQ multiplex PCR, and the TCRdb table lists in-frame clones only, not all of them. Among some 79,000 clones listed, around nine tenths were seen once. The starting material was CD4+ or CD8+ T cells sorted from blood, obtained in a trial of the OX40 agonist ivuxolimab. These receptors were taken from an adult with an advanced solid tumor such as melanoma, head and neck, liver or kidney cancer.

In DNA form, the CDR3 reads TGTGCCAGCAGCTTAGGGAGGGGAAACACCATATATTTT. Its translation: CASSLGRGNTIYF. This sequence joins TRBV7-2 and TRBJ1-3; D unclear. The CDR3 totals 13 residues. The germline V gene encodes CDR1 SGHTA and CDR2 FQGNSA. Trimming removed 1 base at V and 4 bases at J, with 5 bases between.

The chain uses TRBV6-5 and TRBJ2-7; D could derive from TRBD1 or TRBD2 (6 bases each). The CDR3 is 15 residues long. V lost 2 bases and J 3 bases, leaving 14 bases between the germline ends. Per the germline V gene, CDR1 is MNHEY and CDR2 is SVGAGI. DNA for the CDR3: TGTGCCAGCAGTTACAGGGTCAGGGGAGGCTACGAGCAGTACTTC. It encodes CASSYRVRGGYEQYF.

The chain is built from TRBV5-4 and TRBJ1-1; a weak D match, TRBD1 (5 bases). V was cut by 3 bases and J by 6 bases, with 18 bases left in between. The CDR3 is 15 amino acids. The V gene's germline CDR1 is SGHNT and CDR2 YYREEE (reference sequence). DNA of the CDR3: TGTGCCAGCAGCTGGGGCGGGGACTACCCACCTGAAGCTTTCTTT. Amino acids: CASSWGGDYPPEAFF.

V usage is TRBV19 and J usage is TRBJ2-5; 7 nucleotides line up with TRBD2. J gave up 5 bases and V 4 bases, and 10 bases lay outside the gene matches. Looked up from germline, CDR1 is LNHDA and CDR2 is SQIVND (reference sequence). The CDR3 covers 15 residues. This CDR3 is CASSTGTTDGETQYF. The CDR3 coding sequence is TGTGCCAGTAGTACCGGGACTACCGACGGGGAGACCCAGTACTTC.

The sample holds one count of this clone. V gene TRBV5-1 combines with J gene TRBJ2-2; a weak D match, TRBD1 (7 bases). CDR3 length equals 13 residues. V lost 4 bases, J lost 6 bases, and 10 bases lay in between. Germline-derived CDR1 and CDR2 are SGHRS and YFSETQ. CDR3 sequence (DNA): TGCGCCAGCAGCCGCGGGACAGCCGGGGAGCTGTTTTTT. Its translation is CASSRGTAGELFF.

This rearrangement joins TRBV6-4 to TRBJ1-1; TRBD1 is a possible D gene (6 bases). The CDR3 is 15 amino acids. The V end was cut by 4 bases, the J end by 6 bases, with 18 bases between. Germline values: CDR1 MRHNA, CDR2 SNTAGT. The CDR3 region has the DNA TGTGCCAGCAGTGTCGCGCCGGGGGGCTCGTCTGAAGCTTTCTTT. Translated: CASSVAPGGSSEAFF.

The chain is built from TRBV27 and TRBJ2-2; no clear D gene. Germline V CDR1 and CDR2: MNHEY, SMNVEV (reference sequence). With 1 base removed from V and 1 base from J, the gap between germline ends came to 7 bases. The CDR3 sequence is 15 residues long. In nucleotides, the CDR3 is TGTGCCAGCAGTTTATTAGTCCAGAACACCGGGGAGCTGTTTTTT. It yields the protein CASSLLVQNTGELFF.

The chain couples TRBV7-2 to TRBJ2-3; 8 nucleotides line up with TRBD2. Germline CDR1 SGHTA, CDR2 FQGNSA. V was clipped by 0 bases and J by 5 bases; unmatched bases: 1. The CDR3 sequence is 14 residues long. CDR3 region: CASSLALAGDTQYF. CDR3 sequence (DNA): TGTGCCAGCAGCTTAGCCCTAGCGGGAGATACGCAGTATTTT.

This clone showed up just once. This chain connects TRBV28 to TRBJ2-2; weak D call: TRBD1 (6 bases). V was trimmed by 5 bases and J by 5 bases, leaving 12 bases between them. Germline V CDR1 and CDR2: MDHEN, SYDVKM. CDR3 length: 14 amino acids. CDR3 sequence: CASSLPGVTGELFF. In DNA form, the CDR3 reads TGTGCCAGCAGTCTCCCAGGGGTAACCGGGGAGCTGTTTTTT.

The CDR3, as DNA: TGTGCCAGCAGTTACGGACGGCAGGCCTACGAGCAGTACTTC. Its translation: CASSYGRQAYEQYF. This chain links TRBV27 with TRBJ2-5; the D is unclear. The J call may be wrong; the DNA end is better matched by TRBJ2-7. In germline, CDR1 is MNHEY, CDR2 SMNVEV (reference sequence). The CDR3 length is 14 residues.

The chain couples TRBV12-5 to TRBJ2-1; no reliable D call. V lost 5 bases and J 3 bases, leaving 8 bases between the germline ends. Germline loops: CDR1 LGHNT, CDR2 FRNRAP. The CDR3 runs 13 residues. The CDR3 sequence is CASGTQVYNEQFF. Here the CDR3 DNA reads TGTGCTAGTGGTACTCAAGTCTACAATGAGCAGTTCTTC.

This chain joins TRBV7-2 and TRBJ2-2; no firm D call. The V gene's germline CDR1 is SGHTA and CDR2 FQGNSA. V dropped 4 bases and J dropped 4 bases, with 10 bases sitting between them. The CDR3 runs 14 residues. CDR3 in amino acids: CASSSTTITGELFF. The CDR3 DNA is TGTGCCAGCAGCTCAACTACCATCACCGGGGAGCTGTTTTTT.

The chain has TRBV20-1 and TRBJ1-1, with unresolved D. CDR3 length: 11 residues. V lost 7 bases and J 4 bases, leaving 10 bases between the germline ends. CDR1 DFQATT and CDR2 SNEGSKA come from the germline V gene (reference sequence). CDR3 bases: TGCAGTGTCCCCCGGGGCACTGAAGCTTTCTTT. Its protein is CSVPRGTEAFF.

This clone was found a few times. CDR3 nucleotide sequence: TGTGCCAGTAGGACTGCAGGCACGGGGCACGAGCAGTACTTC. Translation gives CASRTAGTGHEQYF. The chain joins TRBV19 to TRBJ2-7, with D perhaps assigned TRBD1 or TRBD2 (5 bases each). Looked up from germline, CDR1 is LNHDA and CDR2 is SQIVND (reference sequence). The CDR3 is made up of 14 amino acids. The V gene lost 6 bases and the J gene lost 5 bases, with 17 bases spanning the gap.

This clone came up once. The chain combines TRBV5-1 with TRBJ2-1; 7 bases align to TRBD2. This CDR3 is built from 14 residues. Germline V gene sequence: CDR1 SGHRS, CDR2 YFSETQ. The V segment lost 2 bases and the J segment 5 bases; nucleotides outside the gene matches: 4. The CDR3 DNA is TGCGCCAGCAGCTTAGCGGGATCAAACAATGAGCAGTTCTTC. Translated, it gives CASSLAGSNNEQFF.

J is TRBJ2-5 and V is TRBV6-6, with 11 nucleotides matching TRBD2. Per the germline V gene, CDR1 is MNHNY and CDR2 is SVGAGI (reference sequence). The CDR3 is 16 amino acids. J was trimmed by 3 bases and V by 6 bases; bases with no gene match: 9. The CDR3 region is CASRATSGRGEETQYF. The CDR3 coding sequence is TGTGCCAGCAGAGCTACTAGCGGGAGAGGGGAAGAGACCCAGTACTTC.

J is TRBJ1-5 and V is TRBV18; D not certain. Trimming shortened V by 2 bases and J by 4 bases, and 12 bases separated the two germline ends. The CDR3 sequence is 15 residues long. CDR1 and CDR2 from the germline V gene are KGHSH and LQKENI. The CDR3 is CASSPGEAGNQPQHF. The CDR3 region has the DNA TGTGCCAGCTCACCAGGCGAGGCAGGTAATCAGCCCCAGCATTTT.

The rearrangement uses TRBV6-4 and TRBJ2-1; TRBD2 matches 9 bases. Germline CDR1 reads MRHNA; CDR2 reads SNTAGT. This CDR3 region has 16 residues. V lost 0 bases to trimming and J lost 5 bases; unmatched junction nucleotides: 5. The CDR3 DNA sequence: TGTGCCAGCAGTGACTCGAGTAGCGGGGGCCACAATGAGCAGTTCTTC. It yields the protein CASSDSSSGGHNEQFF.

The chain couples TRBV11-3 to TRBJ2-1, with 13 bases matching TRBD2. The CDR3 runs to 18 residues. The germline CDR1 and CDR2 sequences are SGHNT and YENEEA. V dropped 0 bases and J dropped 4; count of bases not matched to a gene: 6. The CDR3 DNA sequence: TGTGCCAGCAGCTTAGAACTAGCGGGAGGGCCGGCGTACAATGAGCAGTTCTTC. It translates to CASSLELAGGPAYNEQFF.

The V call is TRBV7-6, the J call TRBJ2-7; D is perhaps TRBD1 (6 bases). The CDR3 loop spans 15 amino acids. CDR1 is SGHVS, CDR2 FNYEAQ, per germline. The V end lost 0 bases, the J end lost 3 bases, and 12 bases lay between the germline ends. The CDR3 protein is CASSLAAGDLYEQYF. The CDR3 DNA follows: TGTGCCAGCAGCTTAGCGGCAGGGGATCTCTACGAGCAGTACTTC. The variable domain in full, with the rest retrieved from reference TRBV7-6 and TRBJ2-7, is GAGVSQSPRYKVTKRGQDVALRCDPISGHVSLYWYRQALGQGPEFLTYFNYEAQQDKSGLPNDRFSAERPEGSISTLTIQRTEQRDSAMYRCASSLAAGDLYEQYFGPGTRLTVT.

This chain joins TRBV25-1 and TRBJ2-7; D not certain. In germline, CDR1 is MGHDK, CDR2 SYGVNS. The CDR3 sequence is 11 residues long. The germline V and J ends were trimmed by 2 bases and 6 bases, with 5 bases remaining between them. The CDR3, as DNA: TGTGCCAGCAGTGAAGGAGTCGAGCAGTACTTC. This translates into CASSEGVEQYF.

This sequence joins TRBV11-3 and TRBJ2-1; D is ambiguous. Per the germline V gene, CDR1 is SGHNT and CDR2 is YENEEA. The CDR3 sequence is 11 residues long. The V and J ends lost 5 bases and 4 bases respectively, with 3 bases between them. DNA for the CDR3: TGTGCCAGCAGCCGTTACAATGAGCAGTTCTTC. This codes for CASSRYNEQFF. The complete variable domain, with remaining parts taken from reference TRBV11-3 and TRBJ2-1, reads EAGVVQSPRYKIIEKKQPVAFWCNPISGHNTLYWYLQNLGQGPELLIRYENEEAVDDSQLPKDRFSAERLKGVDSTLKIQPAELGDSAVYLCASSRYNEQFFGPGTRLTVL.

The J gene is TRBJ2-7, the V gene TRBV25-1; unclear D gene. Between the trimmed V and J ends, which lost 5 bases and 2 bases, there was a span of 13 bases. The length of the CDR3 is 14 residues. The germline V gene encodes CDR1 MGHDK and CDR2 SYGVNS. The CDR3 sequence: CASSKVGFAYEQYF. CDR3 bases: TGTGCCAGCAGTAAAGTGGGATTCGCCTACGAGCAGTACTTC.

J is TRBJ1-1 and V is TRBV6-5; D is undetermined. The length of the CDR3 is 14 residues. The V end was cut by 2 bases, the J end by 1 base, with 8 bases between. The V gene's germline CDR1 is MNHEY and CDR2 SVGAGI. CDR3 DNA: TGTGCCAGCAGTTACGGGCCAGCGAACACTGAAGCTTTCTTT. Its translation is CASSYGPANTEAFF.

The V call is TRBV6-5, the J call TRBJ2-7; D is perhaps TRBD1 or TRBD2 (5 bases each). The ends were cut back, 8 bases at V and 9 bases at J, with 14 bases in the middle. Germline V gene lookup returns CDR1 MNHEY and CDR2 SVGAGI. The CDR3 length is 11 residues. CDR3 amino acids: CASSDRGGQYF. The CDR3 nucleotides read TGTGCCAGCTCAGACCGGGGCGGGCAGTACTTC.